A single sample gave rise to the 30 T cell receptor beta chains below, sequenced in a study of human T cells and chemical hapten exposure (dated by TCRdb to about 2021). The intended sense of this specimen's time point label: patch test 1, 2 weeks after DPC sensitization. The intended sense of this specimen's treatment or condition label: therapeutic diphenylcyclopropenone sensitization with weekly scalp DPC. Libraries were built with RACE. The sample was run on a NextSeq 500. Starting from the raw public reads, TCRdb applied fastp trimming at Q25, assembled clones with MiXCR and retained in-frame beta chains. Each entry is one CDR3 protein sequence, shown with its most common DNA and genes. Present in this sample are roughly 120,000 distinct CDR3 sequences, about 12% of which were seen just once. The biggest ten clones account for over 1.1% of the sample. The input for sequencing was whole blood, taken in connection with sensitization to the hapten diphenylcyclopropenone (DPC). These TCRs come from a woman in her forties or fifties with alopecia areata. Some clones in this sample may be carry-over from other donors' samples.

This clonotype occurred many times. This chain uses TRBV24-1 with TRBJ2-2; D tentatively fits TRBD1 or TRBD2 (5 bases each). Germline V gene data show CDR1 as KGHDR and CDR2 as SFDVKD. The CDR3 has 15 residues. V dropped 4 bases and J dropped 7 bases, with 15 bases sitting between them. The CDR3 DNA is TGTGCCACCAGTGACCCGGGACGCCGGGACGGGGAGCTGTTTTTT. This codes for CATSDPGRRDGELFF.

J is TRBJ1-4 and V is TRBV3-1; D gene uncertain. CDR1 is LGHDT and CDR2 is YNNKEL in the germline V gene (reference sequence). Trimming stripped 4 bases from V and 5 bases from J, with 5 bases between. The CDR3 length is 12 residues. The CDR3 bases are TGTGCCAGCAGCCGACTAAATGAAAAACTGTTTTTT. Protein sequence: CASSRLNEKLFF.

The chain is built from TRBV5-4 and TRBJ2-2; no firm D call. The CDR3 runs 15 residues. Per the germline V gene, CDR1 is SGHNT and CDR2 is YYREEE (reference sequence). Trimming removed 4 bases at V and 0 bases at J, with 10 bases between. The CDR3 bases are TGTGCCAGCAGCCAGCGATCCCCGAACACCGGGGAGCTGTTTTTT. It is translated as CASSQRSPNTGELFF.

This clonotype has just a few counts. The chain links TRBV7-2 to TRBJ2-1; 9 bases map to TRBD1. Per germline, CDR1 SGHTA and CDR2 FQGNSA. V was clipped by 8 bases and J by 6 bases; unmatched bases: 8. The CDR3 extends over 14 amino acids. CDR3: CASSRQGGSNEQFF. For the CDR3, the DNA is TGTGCCAGCTCCCGACAGGGGGGATCCAATGAGCAGTTCTTC. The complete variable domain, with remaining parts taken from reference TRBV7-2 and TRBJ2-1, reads GAGVSQSPSNKVTEKGKDVELRCDPISGHTALYWYRQSLGQGLEFLIYFQGNSAPDKSGLPSDRFSAERTGGSVSTLTIQRTQQEDSAVYLCASSRQGGSNEQFFGPGTRLTVL.

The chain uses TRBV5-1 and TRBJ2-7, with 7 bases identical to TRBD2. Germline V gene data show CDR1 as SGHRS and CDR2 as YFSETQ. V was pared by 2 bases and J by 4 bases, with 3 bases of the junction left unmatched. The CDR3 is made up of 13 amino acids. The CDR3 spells CASSFLAEYEQYF. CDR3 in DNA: TGCGCCAGCAGCTTCCTAGCGGAATACGAGCAGTACTTC.

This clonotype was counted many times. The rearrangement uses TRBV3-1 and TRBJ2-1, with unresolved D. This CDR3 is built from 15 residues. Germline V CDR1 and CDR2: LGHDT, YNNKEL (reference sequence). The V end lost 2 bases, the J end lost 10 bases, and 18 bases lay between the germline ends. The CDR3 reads CASSQTPYPFHEQFF. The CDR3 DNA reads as TGTGCCAGCAGCCAAACGCCGTACCCTTTCCACGAGCAGTTCTTC.

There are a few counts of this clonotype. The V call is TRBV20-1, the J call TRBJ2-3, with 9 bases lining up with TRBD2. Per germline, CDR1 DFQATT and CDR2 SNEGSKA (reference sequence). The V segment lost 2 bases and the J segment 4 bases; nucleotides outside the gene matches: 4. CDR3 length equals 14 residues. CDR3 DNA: TGCAGTGCTAGAAGCGGGGGGTCCTCAGATACGCAGTATTTT. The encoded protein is CSARSGGSSDTQYF.

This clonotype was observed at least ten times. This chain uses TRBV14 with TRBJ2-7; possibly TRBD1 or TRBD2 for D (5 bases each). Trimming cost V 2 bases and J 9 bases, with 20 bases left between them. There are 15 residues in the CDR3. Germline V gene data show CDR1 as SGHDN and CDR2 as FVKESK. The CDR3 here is CASSQSLGQGVWQYF. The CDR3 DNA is TGTGCCAGCAGCCAATCCCTAGGGCAGGGAGTGTGGCAGTACTTC.

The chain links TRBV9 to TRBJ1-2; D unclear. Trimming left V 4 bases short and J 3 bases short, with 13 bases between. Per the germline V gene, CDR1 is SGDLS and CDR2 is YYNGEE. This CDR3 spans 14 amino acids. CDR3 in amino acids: CASSPTHGDYGYTF. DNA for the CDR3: TGTGCCAGCAGCCCAACGCATGGGGACTATGGCTACACCTTC. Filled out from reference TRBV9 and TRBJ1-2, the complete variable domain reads DSGVTQTPKHLITATGQRVTLRCSPRSGDLSVYWYQQSLDQGLQFLIQYYNGEERAKGNILERFSAQQFPDLHSELNLSSLELGDSALYFCASSPTHGDYGYTFGSGTRLTVV.

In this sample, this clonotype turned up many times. The CDR3 sequence: CASSLHTTSYEQYF. The CDR3 nucleotides read TGTGCCAGCAGTTTACACACGACCTCCTACGAGCAGTACTTC. This chain connects TRBV12-3 or TRBV12-4 to TRBJ2-7, with unresolved D. V lost 2 bases and J lost 0, with 8 bases in between. The CDR3 runs 14 residues.

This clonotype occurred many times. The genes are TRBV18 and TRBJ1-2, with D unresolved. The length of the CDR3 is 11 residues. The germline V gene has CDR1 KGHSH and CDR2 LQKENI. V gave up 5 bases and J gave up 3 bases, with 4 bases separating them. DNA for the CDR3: TGTGCCAGCTCAGCGGACTATGGCTACACCTTC. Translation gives CASSADYGYTF.

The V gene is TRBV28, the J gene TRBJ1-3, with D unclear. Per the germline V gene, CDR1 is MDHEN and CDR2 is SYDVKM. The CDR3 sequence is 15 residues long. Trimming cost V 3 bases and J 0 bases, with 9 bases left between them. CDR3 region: CASSLVSRSGNTIYF. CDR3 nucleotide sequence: TGTGCCAGCAGTTTGGTCTCCCGCTCTGGAAACACCATATATTTT.

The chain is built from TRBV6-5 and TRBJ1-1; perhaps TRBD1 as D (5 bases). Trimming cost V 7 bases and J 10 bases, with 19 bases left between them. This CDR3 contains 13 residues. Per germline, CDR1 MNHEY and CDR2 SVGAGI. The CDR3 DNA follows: TGTGCCAGCATCCTCAGGGACGGGTATCGAGCTTTCTTT. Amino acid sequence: CASILRDGYRAFF.

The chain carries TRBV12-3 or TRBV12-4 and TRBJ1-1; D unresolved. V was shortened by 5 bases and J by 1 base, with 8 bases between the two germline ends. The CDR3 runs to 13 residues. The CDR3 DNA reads TGTGCCAGCAGTGGGATTGGGAACACTGAAGCTTTCTTT. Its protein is CASSGIGNTEAFF.

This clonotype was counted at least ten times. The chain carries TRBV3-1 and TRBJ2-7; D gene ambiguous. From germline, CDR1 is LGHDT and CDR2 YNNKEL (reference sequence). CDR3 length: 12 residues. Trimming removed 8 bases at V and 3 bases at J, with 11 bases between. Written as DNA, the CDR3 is TGTGCCAGCTCTCGGGCAGGCTACGAGCAGTACTTC. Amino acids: CASSRAGYEQYF.

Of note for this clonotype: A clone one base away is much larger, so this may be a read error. Here the CDR3 DNA reads TGCGCCAGCAGCCAAGATTCAAGGGACAGGGGGTTTCCCACTGAAGCTATCTTT. Its protein is CASSQDSRDRGFPTEAIF. The chain uses TRBV4-1 and TRBJ1-1; 11 bases are shared with TRBD1. CDR1 MGHRA and CDR2 YSYEKL come from the germline V gene. The CDR3 totals 18 residues.

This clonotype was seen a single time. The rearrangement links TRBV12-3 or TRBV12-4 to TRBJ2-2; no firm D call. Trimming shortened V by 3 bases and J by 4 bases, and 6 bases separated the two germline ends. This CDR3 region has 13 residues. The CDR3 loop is CASSFHVTGELFF. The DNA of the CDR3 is TGTGCCAGCAGTTTTCACGTCACCGGGGAGCTGTTTTTT.

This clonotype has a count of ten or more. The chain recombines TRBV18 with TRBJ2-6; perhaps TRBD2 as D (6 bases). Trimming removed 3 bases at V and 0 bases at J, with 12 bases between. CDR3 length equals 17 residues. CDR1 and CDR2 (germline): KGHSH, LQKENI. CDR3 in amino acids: CASSPREHVSGANVLTF. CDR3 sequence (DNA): TGTGCCAGCTCACCCCGGGAGCACGTCTCTGGGGCCAACGTCCTGACTTTC.

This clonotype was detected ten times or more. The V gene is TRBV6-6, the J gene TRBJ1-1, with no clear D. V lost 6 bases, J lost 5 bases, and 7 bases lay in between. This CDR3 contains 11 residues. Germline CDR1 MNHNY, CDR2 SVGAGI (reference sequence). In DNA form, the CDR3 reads TGTGCCAGCAGATTTACGACTGAAGCTTTCTTT. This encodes CASRFTTEAFF.

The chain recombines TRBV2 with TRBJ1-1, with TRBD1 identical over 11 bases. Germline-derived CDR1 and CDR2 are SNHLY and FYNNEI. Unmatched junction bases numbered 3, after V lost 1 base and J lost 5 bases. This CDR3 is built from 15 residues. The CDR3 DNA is TGTGCCAGCAGTGAAGGGGACAGGGGGAGGACTGAAGCTTTCTTT. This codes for CASSEGDRGRTEAFF.

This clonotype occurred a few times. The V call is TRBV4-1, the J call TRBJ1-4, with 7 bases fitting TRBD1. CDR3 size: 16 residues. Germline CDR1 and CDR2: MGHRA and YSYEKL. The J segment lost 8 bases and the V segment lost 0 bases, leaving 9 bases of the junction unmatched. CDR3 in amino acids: CASSQDRFQGGEKLFF. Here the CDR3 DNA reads TGCGCCAGCAGCCAAGATAGGTTCCAGGGGGGAGAAAAACTGTTTTTT.

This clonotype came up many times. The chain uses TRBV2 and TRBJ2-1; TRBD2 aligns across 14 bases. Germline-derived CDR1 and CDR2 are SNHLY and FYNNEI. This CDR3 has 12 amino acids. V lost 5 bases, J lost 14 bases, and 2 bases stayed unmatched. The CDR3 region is CASSLGLAGEFF. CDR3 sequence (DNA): TGTGCCAGCAGTTTGGGACTAGCGGGAGAGTTCTTC.

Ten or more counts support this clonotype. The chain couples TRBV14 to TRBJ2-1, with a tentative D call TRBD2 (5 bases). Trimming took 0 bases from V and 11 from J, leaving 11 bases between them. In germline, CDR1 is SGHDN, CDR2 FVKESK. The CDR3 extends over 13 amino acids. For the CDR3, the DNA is TGTGCCAGCAGCCAAGAAAAGCCCGGGAAGCAGTTCTTC. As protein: CASSQEKPGKQFF.

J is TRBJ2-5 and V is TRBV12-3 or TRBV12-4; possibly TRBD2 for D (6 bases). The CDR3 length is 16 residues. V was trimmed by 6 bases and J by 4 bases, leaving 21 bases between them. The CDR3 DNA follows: TGTGCCAGCAGAAGGGACTCATGGGGCATGTTAGAGACCCAGTACTTC. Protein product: CASRRDSWGMLETQYF.

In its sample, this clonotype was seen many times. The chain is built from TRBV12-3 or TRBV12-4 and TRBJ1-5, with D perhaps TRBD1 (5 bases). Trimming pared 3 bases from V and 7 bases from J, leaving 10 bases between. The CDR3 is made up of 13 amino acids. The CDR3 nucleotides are TGTGCCAGCAGTTTCTTGGGGGAACAGCCCCAGCATTTT. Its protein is CASSFLGEQPQHF.

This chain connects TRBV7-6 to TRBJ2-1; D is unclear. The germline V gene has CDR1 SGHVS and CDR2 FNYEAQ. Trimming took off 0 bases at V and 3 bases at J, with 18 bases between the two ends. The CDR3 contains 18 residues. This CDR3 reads CASSLAGAGAEVYNEQFF. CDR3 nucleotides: TGTGCCAGCAGCTTAGCGGGCGCTGGAGCAGAGGTCTACAATGAGCAGTTCTTC.

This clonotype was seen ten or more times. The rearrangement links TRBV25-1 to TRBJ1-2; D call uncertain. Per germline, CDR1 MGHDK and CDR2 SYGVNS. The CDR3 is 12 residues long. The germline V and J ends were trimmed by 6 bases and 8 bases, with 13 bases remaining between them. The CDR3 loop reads CASSADRLGYTF. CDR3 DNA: TGTGCCAGCAGCGCCGATAGGCTCGGCTACACCTTC.

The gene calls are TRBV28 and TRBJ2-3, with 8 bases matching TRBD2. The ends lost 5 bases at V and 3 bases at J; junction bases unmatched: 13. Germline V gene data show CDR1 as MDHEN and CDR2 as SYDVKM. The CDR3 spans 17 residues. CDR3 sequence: CASSPSLGSGKTDTQYF. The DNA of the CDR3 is TGTGCCAGCAGTCCTTCCTTAGGTAGCGGGAAGACAGATACGCAGTATTTT.

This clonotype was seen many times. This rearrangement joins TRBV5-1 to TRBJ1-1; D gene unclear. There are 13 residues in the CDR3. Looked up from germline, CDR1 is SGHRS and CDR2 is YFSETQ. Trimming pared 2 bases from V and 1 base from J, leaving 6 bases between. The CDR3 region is CASSFDGNTEAFF. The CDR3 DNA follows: TGCGCCAGCAGCTTCGACGGGAACACTGAAGCTTTCTTT.

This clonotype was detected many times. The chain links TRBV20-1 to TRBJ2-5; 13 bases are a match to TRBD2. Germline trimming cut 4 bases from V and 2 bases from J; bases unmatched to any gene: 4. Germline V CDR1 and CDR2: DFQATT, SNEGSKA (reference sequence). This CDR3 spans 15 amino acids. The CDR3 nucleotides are TGCAGTGCTAATGGACTAGCGGGGGATCAAGAGACCCAGTACTTC. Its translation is CSANGLAGDQETQYF.